This section outlines one TCR beta chain sequence together with its context. Mismatch with germline at one junction end may stem from a read error. This sample stems from a study of CD4 and CD8 cells across lung adenocarcinoma regions. The CDR3 consists of 15 residues. Germline assignment: CDR1 MNHEY and CDR2 SMNVEV (reference sequence). The patients had localized lung adenocarcinoma, a non-small cell subtype. TCRdb re-called the PCR reads through MiXCR, storing one row per CDR3 protein. In the table there are some 14,000 distinct CDR3 sequences, roughly 45% of which are singletons. The sequencing input was CD4+ T cells from the center of a lung tumor. The rearrangement uses TRBV27 and TRBJ2-6; a weak D match, TRBD2 (6 bases). The TCR comes from a male donor with lung adenocarcinoma. The CD4 and CD8 labels of this study may be unreliable. In DNA, the CDR3 is TGTGCCAGCAGTTTTCGGGGGACTTTAGGAAACGACCAGACCTTC. It yields the protein CASSFRGTLGNDQTF.